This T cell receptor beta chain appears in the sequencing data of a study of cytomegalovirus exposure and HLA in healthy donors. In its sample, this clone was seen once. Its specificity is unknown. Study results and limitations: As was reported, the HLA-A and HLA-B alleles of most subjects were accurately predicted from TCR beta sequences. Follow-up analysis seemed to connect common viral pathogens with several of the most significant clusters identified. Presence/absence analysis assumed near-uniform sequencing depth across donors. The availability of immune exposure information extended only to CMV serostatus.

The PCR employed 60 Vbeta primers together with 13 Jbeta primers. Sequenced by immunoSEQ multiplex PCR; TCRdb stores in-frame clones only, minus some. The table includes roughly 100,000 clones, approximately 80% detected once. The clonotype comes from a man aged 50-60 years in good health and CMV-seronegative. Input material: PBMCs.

The CDR3 DNA reads TGTGCCAGCAGCTGGGGACTAGCGGGAGGGACCGGTGAGCAGTTCTTC. Translated: CASSWGLAGGTGEQFF. The chain has TRBV5-4 and TRBJ2-1; 16 positions agree with TRBD2. Germline V gene lookup returns CDR1 SGHNT and CDR2 YYREEE (reference sequence). The trim removed 3 bases at V and 9 bases at J, leaving 6 bases unmatched. The CDR3 has 16 residues.